This T cell receptor beta chain came from a study of OX40 agonist ivuxolimab in advanced cancers. Background on the study: Given to patients was ivuxolimab, an agonistic anti-OX40 (CD134) antibody.

Collection of blood occurred at baseline, at cycle 4 day 1, and at cycle 7 day 1. The protocol was immunoSEQ multiplex PCR, while the TCRdb copy is restricted to in-frame clones and leaves out a portion. The data contain more than 60,000 clones, roughly 84% of them singletons. The sample here was CD4+ or CD8+ T cells sorted from blood, taken in a trial of the OX40 agonist ivuxolimab. The clonotype comes from an adult with an advanced solid tumor such as melanoma, head and neck, liver or kidney cancer.

This CDR3 reads CASSLQSSYEQYF. Written as DNA, the CDR3 is TGTGCCAGCAGCTTGCAGAGCTCCTACGAGCAGTACTTC. V and J are TRBV7-9 and TRBJ2-7, with no clear D. The CDR3 spans 13 residues. Trimming took off 3 bases at V and 0 bases at J, with 6 bases between the two ends. Germline lookup yields CDR1 SEHNR and CDR2 FQNEAQ (reference sequence).